The 27 T cell receptor beta chains presented below share a single source sample, sequenced in a study of identical twins. One entry per CDR3 protein, called by TCRdb with MiXCR from the 5' RACE reads. In the table there are about 900,000 distinct CDR3 sequences, 10% to 15% of which are singletons. These sequences were also reported in another study, on yellow fever vaccine responses in identical twins.

The material sequenced was PBMCs. These receptors were taken from a woman younger than 30 in good health.

This chain links TRBV12-5 with TRBJ1-1; D gene uncertain. Trimming shortened V by 3 bases and J by 3 bases, and 8 bases separated the two germline ends. This CDR3 has 13 residues. Germline assignment: CDR1 LGHNT and CDR2 FRNRAP. This chain's CDR3 is CASGFGEYTEAFF. CDR3 DNA sequence: TGTGCTAGTGGTTTCGGAGAGTACACTGAAGCTTTCTTT.

This clonotype was found many times. The chain is built from TRBV3-1 and TRBJ2-1; possibly TRBD2 for D (6 bases). V lost 0 bases and J lost 10, with 10 bases in between. Germline V gives CDR1 LGHDT, CDR2 YNNKEL (reference sequence). The CDR3 contains 13 residues. DNA of the CDR3: TGTGCCAGCAGCCAAGACGCTGGGAGGGAGCAGTTCTTC. Protein product: CASSQDAGREQFF.

The chain couples TRBV28 to TRBJ2-7, with D maybe TRBD2 (6 bases). Germline V gives CDR1 MDHEN, CDR2 SYDVKM. Trimming left V 4 bases short and J 3 bases short, with 10 bases between. This CDR3 is built from 13 residues. CDR3 nucleotide sequence: TGTGCCAGCAGTTCCCCGCGGGACTACGAGCAGTACGTC. Translating gives CASSSPRDYEQYV.

The gene calls are TRBV28 and TRBJ2-1, with D perhaps TRBD1 or TRBD2 (5 bases each). The V and J ends lost 3 bases and 0 bases respectively, with 21 bases between them. The length of the CDR3 is 19 residues. Germline loops: CDR1 MDHEN, CDR2 SYDVKM. The DNA of the CDR3 is TGTGCCAGCAGTTTCTCTCGCGACTATAGGGGAAGCTCCTACAATGAGCAGTTCTTC. Translated: CASSFSRDYRGSSYNEQFF.

This clonotype was detected many times. This CDR3 reads CSVSPRLAGTGELFF. The CDR3 DNA is TGCAGCGTTTCACCCCGACTAGCCGGCACCGGGGAGCTGTTTTTT. The rearrangement uses TRBV29-1 and TRBJ2-2; 7 bases line up with TRBD2. From germline, CDR1 is SQVTM and CDR2 ANQGSEA. CDR3 length: 15 residues. With 5 bases clipped from V and 4 bases from J, the junction kept 10 bases outside the gene matches.

This clonotype has a handful of counts. This CDR3 is CASSLGGTAGSYEQYF. For the CDR3, the DNA is TGCGCCAGCAGCTTGGGGGGTACAGCCGGGAGCTACGAGCAGTACTTC. The chain links TRBV5-1 to TRBJ2-7; tentatively, D is TRBD2 (6 bases). The V end lost 0 bases, the J end lost 3 bases, and 16 bases lay between the germline ends. The length of the CDR3 is 16 residues. The germline CDR1 and CDR2 sequences are SGHRS and YFSETQ.

This clonotype appeared many times. The chain links TRBV15 to TRBJ1-2, with TRBD1 matching over 7 bases. CDR1 and CDR2 from the germline V gene are LNHNV and YYDKDF (reference sequence). The CDR3 has 13 residues. The junction had 4 bases not matched to a gene; V was cut back by 4 bases and J by 5 bases. CDR3 coding DNA: TGTGCCACCAGCAACTCAGGGGGATATGGCTACACCTTC. It yields the protein CATSNSGGYGYTF.

This clonotype has a handful of counts. This sequence joins TRBV28 and TRBJ2-1; 10 bases line up with TRBD2. CDR1 is MDHEN and CDR2 is SYDVKM in the germline V gene. The CDR3 extends over 17 amino acids. The V segment lost 1 base and the J segment 4 bases; nucleotides outside the gene matches: 7. The CDR3 nucleotides read TGTGCCAGCAGTTTATTCCCTGCTAGCGGGGGATACAATGAGCAGTTCTTC. Translation: CASSLFPASGGYNEQFF.

This clonotype turned up a few times. This chain connects TRBV5-6 to TRBJ2-1, with TRBD1 matching over 8 bases. This CDR3 has 15 amino acids. CDR1 is SGHDT, CDR2 YYEEEE, per germline. Trimming at V came to 0 bases and at J to 7 bases, leaving 6 bases not matched to a gene. DNA of the CDR3: TGTGCCAGCAGCTTGGTAGGGACAGGCTTTAATGAGCAGTTCTTC. Its translation: CASSLVGTGFNEQFF. Full variable domain (remainder filled in from reference TRBV5-6 and TRBJ2-1): DAGVTQSPTHLIKTRGQQVTLRCSPKSGHDTVSWYQQALGQGPQFIFQYYEEEERQRGNFPDRFSGHQFPNYSSELNVNALLLGDSALYLCASSLVGTGFNEQFFGPGTRLTVL.

The CDR3 spells CASRETSVVGTQYF. The CDR3 bases are TGTGCCAGCAGAGAGACTAGCGTGGTAGGGACCCAGTACTTC. The chain employs TRBV2 and TRBJ2-5; 8 nucleotides align to TRBD2. Germline V gives CDR1 SNHLY, CDR2 FYNNEI. Trimming removed 6 bases from V and 7 bases from J; junction bases left unmatched: 10. CDR3 length: 14 amino acids.

This clonotype has only a few counts. The rearrangement joins TRBV27 to TRBJ2-2, with 8 nucleotides matching TRBD1. V was clipped by 6 bases and J by 5 bases; unmatched bases: 5. Germline V lookup: CDR1 MNHEY, CDR2 SMNVEV (reference sequence). CDR3 length: 14 residues. The CDR3 DNA follows: TGTGCCAGCAGCAGGACAGGGTGGACCGGGGAGCTGTTTTTT. Protein sequence: CASSRTGWTGELFF.

The table lists this clonotype with many counts. The genes are TRBV10-2 and TRBJ2-1; D is uncertain. The CDR3 has 11 residues. V lost 2 bases and J lost 10, with 6 bases in between. Germline values: CDR1 WSHSY, CDR2 SAAADI. The CDR3 loop is CASSEGGEQFF. For the CDR3, the DNA is TGCGCCAGCAGTGAGGGTGGGGAGCAGTTCTTC.

This clonotype was recorded at least ten times. J is TRBJ2-1 and V is TRBV4-2; D call uncertain. The CDR3 runs to 12 residues. Germline loops: CDR1 LGHNA, CDR2 YNFKEQ. The V end lost 6 bases, the J end lost 6 bases, and 9 bases lay between the germline ends. The CDR3, as DNA: TGTGCCAGCAGTTTGACTGCCAATGAGCAGTTCTTC. It yields the protein CASSLTANEQFF.

This clonotype was found a few times. The genes are TRBV6-5 and TRBJ2-6, with D unclear. Trimming removed 4 bases at V and 0 bases at J, with 13 bases between. Germline V gene sequence: CDR1 MNHEY, CDR2 SVGAGI. The CDR3 sequence is 17 residues long. CDR3 coding DNA: TGTGCCAGCAGTTCGTTAGGCGGTTCCTCTGGGGCCAACGTCCTGACTTTC. Translation gives CASSSLGGSSGANVLTF.

This clonotype has more than one count but fewer than ten. The CDR3 reads CASSVKGNTEAFF. Here the CDR3 DNA reads TGTGCCAGCAGCGTCAAGGGGAACACTGAAGCTTTCTTT. The genes are TRBV9 and TRBJ1-1; D is undetermined. V lost 2 bases, J lost 1 base, and 6 bases lay in between. Germline V lookup: CDR1 SGDLS, CDR2 YYNGEE. This CDR3 is built from 13 residues.

The J gene is TRBJ2-5, the V gene TRBV4-2; 9 bases match TRBD2. J lost 5 bases, V lost 1 base, and 20 bases had no gene match. Germline CDR1 and CDR2: LGHNA and YNFKEQ. CDR3 size: 20 residues. The CDR3 reads CASSQVRLAGAAVYRETQYF. The CDR3 nucleotides are TGTGCCAGCAGCCAAGTACGGTTAGCGGGAGCAGCCGTATATCGGGAGACCCAGTACTTC.

CDR3 amino acids: CASGGGTYSSYEQYV. The CDR3 nucleotides read TGTGCCAGCGGGGGAGGGACCTATAGCTCCTACGAGCAGTACGTC. This chain uses TRBV2 with TRBJ2-7, with TRBD2 identical over 7 bases. The V and J ends lost 8 bases and 0 bases, in that order; junction bases with no gene match: 10. The CDR3 consists of 15 residues. The germline CDR1 and CDR2 sequences are SNHLY and FYNNEI.

The V gene is TRBV28, the J gene TRBJ2-3; tentative D call: TRBD1 (6 bases). Germline V gene lookup returns CDR1 MDHEN and CDR2 SYDVKM. The CDR3 contains 14 residues. V was trimmed by 1 base and J by 3 bases, leaving 8 bases between them. This CDR3 reads CASSLYQGTDTQYF. CDR3 nucleotide sequence: TGTGCCAGCAGTTTATATCAGGGGACAGATACGCAGTATTTT.

In this sample, this clonotype turned up a few times. The rearrangement links TRBV3-1 to TRBJ1-5; perhaps TRBD1 as D (5 bases). The CDR3 loop spans 16 amino acids. The germline V and J ends were trimmed by 0 bases and 7 bases, with 16 bases remaining between them. Germline values: CDR1 LGHDT, CDR2 YNNKEL (reference sequence). This CDR3 reads CASSQDLSGLGQPQHF. In nucleotides, the CDR3 is TGTGCCAGCAGCCAAGATTTATCAGGGCTGGGACAGCCCCAGCATTTT.

The table lists this clonotype with many counts. J is TRBJ2-1 and V is TRBV3-1, with D possibly matching TRBD2 (6 bases). This CDR3 is built from 12 residues. V was shortened by 4 bases and J by 10 bases, with 11 bases between the two germline ends. Germline V gene data show CDR1 as LGHDT and CDR2 as YNNKEL (reference sequence). The CDR3 loop is CASSPRAGEQFF. The CDR3 DNA reads as TGTGCCAGCAGCCCGAGGGCGGGAGAGCAGTTCTTC.

The table lists this clonotype with a few counts. The chain employs TRBV15 and TRBJ1-4; TRBD1 aligns across 9 bases. The length of the CDR3 is 16 residues. The germline gives CDR1 LNHNV, CDR2 YYDKDF (reference sequence). V was pared by 3 bases and J by 8 bases, with 10 bases of the junction left unmatched. The CDR3 bases are TGTGCCACCAGCAGGGCCACCGGACAGGGGCTGGAAAAACTGTTTTTT. It specifies CATSRATGQGLEKLFF. The entire variable domain, with the rest obtained from reference TRBV15 and TRBJ1-4, is as follows: DAMVIQNPRYQVTQFGKPVTLSCSQTLNHNVMYWYQQKSSQAPKLLFHYYDKDFNNEADTPDNFQSRRPNTSFCFLDIRSPGLGDTAMYLCATSRATGQGLEKLFFGSGTQLSVL.

This chain links TRBV15 with TRBJ2-1; a possible D gene is TRBD2 (6 bases). Trimming removed 3 bases from V and 0 bases from J, with 18 bases in between. The V gene's germline CDR1 is LNHNV and CDR2 YYDKDF (reference sequence). The CDR3 has 18 amino acids. CDR3 region: CATSSRAQGGSSYNEQFF. The CDR3 DNA follows: TGTGCCACCAGCAGCCGGGCCCAAGGAGGGAGCTCCTACAATGAGCAGTTCTTC.

This clonotype was counted a few times. This chain joins TRBV5-1 and TRBJ2-1, with TRBD2 matching 13 bases. Germline CDR1 SGHRS, CDR2 YFSETQ. The CDR3 has 17 amino acids. Trimming at V came to 1 base and at J to 8 bases, leaving 9 bases not matched to a gene. The CDR3 DNA sequence: TGCGCCAGCAGCTTGACTAGCGGGAGGGCCCTCTTCCATGAGCAGTTCTTC. Protein sequence: CASSLTSGRALFHEQFF.

V gene TRBV7-9 combines with J gene TRBJ1-6; the D gene is possibly TRBD1 (6 bases). The CDR3 loop spans 16 amino acids. V dropped 4 bases and J dropped 5 bases, with 15 bases sitting between them. CDR1 SEHNR and CDR2 FQNEAQ come from the germline V gene (reference sequence). As DNA, the CDR3 is TGTGCCAGCAGCTCTTTCAGGGGAGCAGATAATTCACCCCTCCACTTT. It codes for CASSSFRGADNSPLHF.

The rearrangement joins TRBV20-1 to TRBJ2-7, with D maybe TRBD1 (7 bases). The CDR3 totals 15 residues. CDR1 DFQATT and CDR2 SNEGSKA come from the germline V gene (reference sequence). Trimming shortened V by 1 base and J by 2 bases, and 15 bases separated the two germline ends. As DNA, the CDR3 is TGCAGTGCTAGAGGAGGGGGCGGGAAAACCTACGAGCAGTACTTC. Translation gives CSARGGGGKTYEQYF.

This clonotype was observed a few times. V and J are TRBV20-1 and TRBJ2-5, with 10 bases fitting TRBD2. Trimming took 6 bases from V and 1 from J; bases not matched to a gene: 14. In germline, CDR1 is DFQATT, CDR2 SNEGSKA (reference sequence). The CDR3 spans 17 residues. The CDR3 nucleotides are TGCAGTGCAGAGACTAGCGGGCTTCGAGACGCCCAAGAGACCCAGTACTTC. Translated, it gives CSAETSGLRDAQETQYF.

The rearrangement joins TRBV20-1 to TRBJ2-1; a possible D gene is TRBD1 (5 bases). Trimming removed 1 base from V and 7 bases from J, with 11 bases in between. Germline CDR1 and CDR2: DFQATT and SNEGSKA (reference sequence). This CDR3 is 13 amino acids long. Here the CDR3 DNA reads TGCAGTGCTAGAGTCGCAGGGTTGAATGAGCAGTTCTTC. Its translation is CSARVAGLNEQFF.